Listed below are T cell receptor beta chains from one sample, sequenced in a study of blood T cell repertoires in COVID-19. Data came from immunoSEQ multiplex PCR; TCRdb stores just in-frame clones and leaves some out. The table has roughly 140,000 clones, more than 75% seen once. Sequenced material: peripheral blood. These receptors all stem from a man in his fifties or sixties with acute or convalescent COVID-19. Each CDR3 is given with its conserved first and last residue. Fields, in order: J gene, clone size, V gene, D gene, CDR3 DNA, CDR3 protein. The D gene is left open where the match is weak. Size values are once, few and many counts, or a class for expanded clones, and some rows have none.

j_gene: TRBJ2-1
abundance: -
v_gene: TRBV10-1
d_gene: TRBD2
CDR3nt: TGCGCCAGCAGTGAGGAACTAGCGGAGTCCTACAATGAGCAGTTCTTC
CDR3aa: CASSEELAESYNEQFF

j_gene: TRBJ2-1
abundance: -
v_gene: TRBV6-5
d_gene: -
CDR3nt: TGTGCCAGCAGTCCCCAGCGGTCTGAGCAGTTCTTC
CDR3aa: CASSPQRSEQFF

j_gene: TRBJ2-3
abundance: few
v_gene: TRBV2
d_gene: TRBD2
CDR3nt: TGTGCCAGCAGCGCCCGCCTAGCGGGAGGCACAGATACGCAGTATTTT
CDR3aa: CASSARLAGGTDTQYF

j_gene: TRBJ2-2
abundance: -
v_gene: TRBV5-1
d_gene: -
CDR3nt: TGCGCCAGCAGCCAAACCCCAGCGGGTGGGGGGACCGGGGAGCTGTTTTTT
CDR3aa: CASSQTPAGGGTGELFF

j_gene: TRBJ1-6
abundance: -
v_gene: TRBV7-2
d_gene: -
CDR3nt: TGTGCCAGCAGTTCGTCCAGGGCTGGCTCACCCCTCCACTTT
CDR3aa: CASSSSRAGSPLHF

j_gene: TRBJ1-2
abundance: -
v_gene: TRBV29-1
d_gene: TRBD1
CDR3nt: TGCAGCGTCAATCCCACAGGGGGCGTCGGCTACACCTTC
CDR3aa: CSVNPTGGVGYTF

j_gene: TRBJ2-1
abundance: many
v_gene: TRBV6-5
d_gene: TRBD2
CDR3nt: TGTGCCAGCAGCGAGAAAACTAGCGGACAGTTCTTC
CDR3aa: CASSEKTSGQFF

j_gene: TRBJ1-2
abundance: -
v_gene: TRBV28
d_gene: TRBD1
CDR3nt: TGTGCCAGCAGTTCGGGACAGCTTAACTATGGCTACACCTTC
CDR3aa: CASSSGQLNYGYTF

j_gene: TRBJ1-5
abundance: -
v_gene: TRBV27
d_gene: TRBD1
CDR3nt: TGTGCCAGCATTGGGGGACAGAAAAATCAGCCCCAGCATTTT
CDR3aa: CASIGGQKNQPQHF

j_gene: TRBJ1-2
abundance: -
v_gene: TRBV6-5
d_gene: -
CDR3nt: TGTGCCAGCGGAAAAGAGGGGGTTAGGGGCTACACCTTC
CDR3aa: CASGKEGVRGYTF

j_gene: TRBJ2-5
abundance: many
v_gene: TRBV4-2
d_gene: TRBD2
CDR3nt: TGTGCCAGCAGCCAATCCGGGACTAGCGGGTACCAAGAGACCCAGTACTTC
CDR3aa: CASSQSGTSGYQETQYF

j_gene: TRBJ1-4
abundance: -
v_gene: TRBV14
d_gene: -
CDR3nt: TGTGCCAGCAGCCAAGACAGGCGGGCTAATGAAAAACTGTTTTTT
CDR3aa: CASSQDRRANEKLFF

j_gene: TRBJ2-7
abundance: -
v_gene: TRBV12-3/TRBV12-4
d_gene: TRBD1
CDR3nt: TGTGCCAGCCAGGGACAGGGTTCCTCCGAGCAGTACTTC
CDR3aa: CASQGQGSSEQYF

j_gene: TRBJ2-7
abundance: -
v_gene: TRBV11-1
d_gene: TRBD1
CDR3nt: TGTGCCAGCAGCCCCGGGACAGGACGCTACGAGCAGTACTTC
CDR3aa: CASSPGTGRYEQYF

j_gene: TRBJ1-2
abundance: few
v_gene: TRBV6-6
d_gene: TRBD1
CDR3nt: TGTGCCAGCAGTTTGGACAGGGGGAGAGGCTATGGCTACACCTTC
CDR3aa: CASSLDRGRGYGYTF

j_gene: TRBJ2-7
abundance: -
v_gene: TRBV11-2
d_gene: TRBD2
CDR3nt: TGTGCCAGCAGCATCGGGACTAGCGGGAGAGGCGAGCAGTACTTC
CDR3aa: CASSIGTSGRGEQYF

j_gene: TRBJ2-4
abundance: -
v_gene: TRBV4-1
d_gene: -
CDR3nt: TGCGCCAGCAGCCAAGGTGTGGGGCGCGGCAAAAACATTCAGTACTTC
CDR3aa: CASSQGVGRGKNIQYF

j_gene: TRBJ2-6
abundance: -
v_gene: TRBV19
d_gene: -
CDR3nt: TGTGCCAGTAGCCAGGACAGCTCTGGGGCCAACGTCCTGACTTTC
CDR3aa: CASSQDSSGANVLTF

j_gene: TRBJ1-6
abundance: -
v_gene: TRBV27
d_gene: TRBD1
CDR3nt: TGTGCCAGCAGTTTAATTGGGACAGGGAATTCACCCCTCCACTTT
CDR3aa: CASSLIGTGNSPLHF

j_gene: TRBJ1-1
abundance: -
v_gene: TRBV5-1
d_gene: -
CDR3nt: TGCGCCAGCAGCTTCAGGGTGGTCCCCATTAACTCTGAAGCTTTCTTT
CDR3aa: CASSFRVVPINSEAFF

j_gene: TRBJ2-3
abundance: -
v_gene: TRBV6-1
d_gene: -
CDR3nt: TGTGCCAGCAGTGAAGTCGGGGATTTCTCGGATACGCAGTATTTT
CDR3aa: CASSEVGDFSDTQYF

j_gene: TRBJ2-3
abundance: -
v_gene: TRBV10-3
d_gene: TRBD1
CDR3nt: TGTGCCATCAGTGGGACAGGGGGGGACACAGATACGCAGTATTTT
CDR3aa: CAISGTGGDTDTQYF

j_gene: TRBJ1-5
abundance: -
v_gene: TRBV11-2
d_gene: -
CDR3nt: TGTGCCAGCAGCCTACAGGGTGGCAATCAGCCCCAGCATTTT
CDR3aa: CASSLQGGNQPQHF

j_gene: TRBJ2-1
abundance: few
v_gene: TRBV20-1
d_gene: -
CDR3nt: TGCAGTAGTAGGACTGACAATGAGCAGTTCTTC
CDR3aa: CSSRTDNEQFF

j_gene: TRBJ2-1
abundance: few
v_gene: TRBV19
d_gene: -
CDR3nt: TGTGCCAGTAGTATAGATCGTGGCACCTACAATGAGCAGTTCTTC
CDR3aa: CASSIDRGTYNEQFF

j_gene: TRBJ2-1
abundance: -
v_gene: TRBV4-2
d_gene: -
CDR3nt: TGTGCCAGCAGCCAAGATGGAGACTTTTCCTACAATGAGCAGTTCTTC
CDR3aa: CASSQDGDFSYNEQFF

j_gene: TRBJ2-3
abundance: -
v_gene: TRBV29-1
d_gene: -
CDR3nt: TGCAGCGTTGTGACATACACAGATACGCAGTATTTT
CDR3aa: CSVVTYTDTQYF

j_gene: TRBJ2-3
abundance: once
v_gene: TRBV28
d_gene: TRBD2
CDR3nt: TGTGCCAGCAGTTTTCCGCGGGAGGTTCGCACAGATACGCAGTATTTT
CDR3aa: CASSFPREVRTDTQYF

j_gene: TRBJ2-7
abundance: -
v_gene: TRBV28
d_gene: -
CDR3nt: TGTGCCAGCAGCCGTCAGGGACTTTTATCCTCCTACGAGCAGTACTTC
CDR3aa: CASSRQGLLSSYEQYF

j_gene: TRBJ2-2
abundance: -
v_gene: TRBV13
d_gene: TRBD1
CDR3nt: TGTGCCAGCAGCCCTACAGGGGGCAAGGACACCGGGGAGCTGTTTTTT
CDR3aa: CASSPTGGKDTGELFF

j_gene: TRBJ2-3
abundance: -
v_gene: TRBV2
d_gene: -
CDR3nt: TGTGCCAGCAAGGTAGCTAGCACAGATACGCAGTATTTT
CDR3aa: CASKVASTDTQYF

j_gene: TRBJ2-7
abundance: -
v_gene: TRBV6-1
d_gene: TRBD2
CDR3nt: TGTGCCAGCAGTGAAGCGGGAGGGCCGCAAATATACCACTACGAGCAGTACTTC
CDR3aa: CASSEAGGPQIYHYEQYF

j_gene: TRBJ1-3
abundance: -
v_gene: TRBV6-1
d_gene: TRBD1
CDR3nt: TGTGCCAGCAGTGGGGGGACAGGGGTCTTCTCTGGAAACACCATATATTTT
CDR3aa: CASSGGTGVFSGNTIYF

j_gene: TRBJ2-2
abundance: few
v_gene: TRBV27
d_gene: TRBD2
CDR3nt: TGTGCCAGCAGTCCCTATGCGACTAGCGGGATGACCGGGGAGCTGTTTTTT
CDR3aa: CASSPYATSGMTGELFF

j_gene: TRBJ2-5
abundance: -
v_gene: TRBV7-9
d_gene: TRBD2
CDR3nt: TGTGCCAGCAGCTTACCTGCGACGGTAGCGGGAGCAAAGACCCAGTACTTC
CDR3aa: CASSLPATVAGAKTQYF

j_gene: TRBJ2-5
abundance: -
v_gene: TRBV5-6
d_gene: TRBD2
CDR3nt: TGTGCCAGCAGCTCTAGTAGCGGGGACCAAGAGACCCAGTACTTC
CDR3aa: CASSSSSGDQETQYF

j_gene: TRBJ2-7
abundance: -
v_gene: TRBV7-2
d_gene: TRBD1
CDR3nt: TGTGCCAGCAGCAATCGGGACAGCCCCTACGAGCAGTACTTC
CDR3aa: CASSNRDSPYEQYF

j_gene: TRBJ2-5
abundance: -
v_gene: TRBV12-5
d_gene: -
CDR3nt: TGTGCTAACCCCACCCGGAGGTTTCTCCCCTGCGGGACCCAGTACTTC
CDR3aa: CANPTRRFLPCGTQYF

j_gene: TRBJ2-3
abundance: few
v_gene: TRBV5-5
d_gene: -
CDR3nt: TGTGCCAGCAGCTTTTGGCTCTCGGCGACAGGTGGCACAGATACGCAGTATTTT
CDR3aa: CASSFWLSATGGTDTQYF

j_gene: TRBJ2-4
abundance: -
v_gene: TRBV5-4
d_gene: TRBD1
CDR3nt: TGTGCCAGCAGCTCTCAGGGGGCAAACATTCAGTACTTC
CDR3aa: CASSSQGANIQYF

j_gene: TRBJ2-3
abundance: -
v_gene: TRBV27
d_gene: TRBD2
CDR3nt: TGTGCCAGCAGTTTAGGGCGCGGGAGGTGGGATACGCAGTATTTT
CDR3aa: CASSLGRGRWDTQYF

j_gene: TRBJ2-5
abundance: -
v_gene: TRBV3-1/TRBV3-2
d_gene: -
CDR3nt: TGTGCCAGCAGCCAAGCAGGGCAAGAGACCCAGTACTTC
CDR3aa: CASSQAGQETQYF